What follows is one TCR beta chain and its context. Its antigen specificity is not known. Per-base qualities were not stored, and no clone one base away is much larger. This entry belongs to a study of T cell changes during pregnancy in multiple sclerosis (dated by TCRdb to between 2018 and 2021). Notes on the research overall: Changes in the T cell repertoire over the course of pregnancy were examined in this study in women with multiple sclerosis.

The CDR3 measures 14 amino acids from cysteine to phenylalanine. Only the CDR3 DNA is retained, 42 bases long and in frame from the first base. Trimming takes 4 bases from V and 7 bases from J, and the germline ends sit 14 bases apart. The germline V gene (reference sequence) specifies SGHKS as CDR1 and YYEKEE as CDR2. Receptor amplification or capture employed the immunoSEQ multiplex PCR assay. This is the immuneACCESS table as TCRdb keeps it, with only in-frame sequences that have V and J called. A part of the clones is gone; compared with another copy, unresolved V genes explain less than half, and the rest is unexplained. In all, the sample holds about 69,000 clones, and approximately 92% of those were seen once. The leading ten clones occupy 2% of the sample.

The receptor was derived from a female donor in good health, enrolled as a control in a pregnancy study. The rearrangement combines TRBV5-5 with TRBJ2-2, and possibly TRBD1, on 6 matching bases. Sequences were derived from peripheral blood, sampled in the third trimester of pregnancy. The nucleotide sequence reads TGTGCCAGCAGCGTTGAAGGGGGTGTCGGGGAGCTGTTTTTT. It is translated as CASSVEGGVGELFF.